This TCR beta chain is drawn from a study of OX40 agonist ivuxolimab in advanced cancers. Germline V gene sequence: CDR1 MNHEY, CDR2 SMNVEV (reference sequence). The V gene lost 4 bases and the J gene lost 6 bases, with 19 bases spanning the gap. This CDR3 is 16 amino acids long. Data came from immunoSEQ multiplex PCR; TCRdb stores just in-frame clones and leaves some out. The table records around 65,000 clones, 92% of them present only once. The source of this sequence is an adult with an advanced solid tumor such as melanoma, head and neck, liver or kidney cancer. The sequencing here drew on CD4+ or CD8+ T cells sorted from blood, taken in a trial of the OX40 agonist ivuxolimab. The chain uses TRBV27 and TRBJ2-1, with D possibly matching TRBD1 (5 bases). Here the CDR3 reads CASSYPPGPVANEQFF. The DNA of the CDR3 is TGTGCCAGCAGTTACCCGCCAGGGCCCGTAGCCAATGAGCAGTTCTTC.